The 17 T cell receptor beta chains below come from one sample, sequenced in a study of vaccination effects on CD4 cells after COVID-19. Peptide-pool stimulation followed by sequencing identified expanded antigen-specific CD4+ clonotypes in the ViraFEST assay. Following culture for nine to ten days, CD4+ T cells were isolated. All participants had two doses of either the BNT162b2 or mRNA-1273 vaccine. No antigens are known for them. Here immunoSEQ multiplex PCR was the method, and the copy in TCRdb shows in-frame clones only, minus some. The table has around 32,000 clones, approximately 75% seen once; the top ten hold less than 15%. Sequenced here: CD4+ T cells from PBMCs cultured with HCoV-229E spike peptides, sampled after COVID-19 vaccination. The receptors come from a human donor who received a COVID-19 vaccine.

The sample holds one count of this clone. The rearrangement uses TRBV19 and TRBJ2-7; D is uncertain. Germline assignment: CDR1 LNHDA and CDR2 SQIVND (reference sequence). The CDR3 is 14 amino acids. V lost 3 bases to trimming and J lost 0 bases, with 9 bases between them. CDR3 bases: TGTGCCAGTAGTATGAGGCTAAACTCCTACGAGCAGTACTTC. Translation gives CASSMRLNSYEQYF. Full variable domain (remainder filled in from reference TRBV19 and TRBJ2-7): DGGITQSPKYLFRKEGQNVTLSCEQNLNHDAMYWYRQDPGQGLRLIYYSQIVNDFQKGDIAEGYSVSREKKESFPLTVTSAQKNPTAFYLCASSMRLNSYEQYFGPGTRLTVT.

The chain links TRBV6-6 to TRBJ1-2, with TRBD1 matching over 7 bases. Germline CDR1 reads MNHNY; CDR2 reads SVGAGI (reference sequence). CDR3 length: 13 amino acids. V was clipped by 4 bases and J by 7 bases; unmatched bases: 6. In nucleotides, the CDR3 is TGTGCCAGCAGTTCACAGGGGATGGTTGGCTACACCTTC. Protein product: CASSSQGMVGYTF.

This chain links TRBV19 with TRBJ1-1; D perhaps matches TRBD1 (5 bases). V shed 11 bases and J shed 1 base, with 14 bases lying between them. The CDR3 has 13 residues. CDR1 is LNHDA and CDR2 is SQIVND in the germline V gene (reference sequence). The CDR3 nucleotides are TGTGCCTCCTCAGGGAAGTGGAACACTGAAGCTTTCTTT. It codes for CASSGKWNTEAFF.

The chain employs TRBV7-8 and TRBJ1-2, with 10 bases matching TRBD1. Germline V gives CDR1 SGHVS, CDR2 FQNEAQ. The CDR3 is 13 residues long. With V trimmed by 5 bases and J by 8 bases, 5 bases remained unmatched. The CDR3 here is CASSPRDRGGYTF. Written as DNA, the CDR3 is TGTGCCAGCAGCCCAAGGGACAGGGGAGGCTACACCTTC. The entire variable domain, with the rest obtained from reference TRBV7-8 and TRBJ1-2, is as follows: GAGVSQSPRYKVAKRGQDVALRCDPISGHVSLFWYQQALGQGPEFLTYFQNEAQLDKSGLPSDRFFAERPEGSVSTLKIQRTQQEDSAVYLCASSPRDRGGYTFGSGTRLTVV.

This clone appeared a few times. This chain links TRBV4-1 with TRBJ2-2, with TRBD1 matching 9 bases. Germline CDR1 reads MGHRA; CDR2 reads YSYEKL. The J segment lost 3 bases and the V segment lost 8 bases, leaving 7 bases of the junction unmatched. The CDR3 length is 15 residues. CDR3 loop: CASRTGVGHTGELFF. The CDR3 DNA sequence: TGCGCCAGCCGGACAGGGGTCGGGCACACCGGGGAGCTGTTTTTT.

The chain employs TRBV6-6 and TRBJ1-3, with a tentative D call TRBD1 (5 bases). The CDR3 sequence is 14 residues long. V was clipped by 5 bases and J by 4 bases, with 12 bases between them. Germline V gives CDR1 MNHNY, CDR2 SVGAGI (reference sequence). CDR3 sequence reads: CASSPQGTGNTIYF. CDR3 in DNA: TGTGCCAGCAGTCCCCAGGGAACAGGAAACACCATATATTTT.

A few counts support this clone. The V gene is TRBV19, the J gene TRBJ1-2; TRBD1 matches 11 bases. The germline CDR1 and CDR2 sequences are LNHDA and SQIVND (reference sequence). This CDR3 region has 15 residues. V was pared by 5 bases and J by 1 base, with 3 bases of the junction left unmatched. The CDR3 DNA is TGTGCCAGTAGTCCGGACAGGGGGCTTAACTATGGCTACACCTTC. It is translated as CASSPDRGLNYGYTF. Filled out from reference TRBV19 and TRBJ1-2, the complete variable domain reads DGGITQSPKYLFRKEGQNVTLSCEQNLNHDAMYWYRQDPGQGLRLIYYSQIVNDFQKGDIAEGYSVSREKKESFPLTVTSAQKNPTAFYLCASSPDRGLNYGYTFGSGTRLTVV.

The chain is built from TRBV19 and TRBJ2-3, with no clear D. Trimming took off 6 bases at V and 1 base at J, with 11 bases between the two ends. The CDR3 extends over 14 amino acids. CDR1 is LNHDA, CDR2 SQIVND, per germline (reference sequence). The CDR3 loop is CASSPTSGTDTQYF. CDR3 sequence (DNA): TGTGCCAGTAGCCCCACCAGCGGCACAGATACGCAGTATTTT.

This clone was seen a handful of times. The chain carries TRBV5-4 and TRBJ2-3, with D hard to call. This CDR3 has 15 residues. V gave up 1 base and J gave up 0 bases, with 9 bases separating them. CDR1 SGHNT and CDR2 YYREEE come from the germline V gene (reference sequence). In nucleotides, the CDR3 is TGTGCCAGCAGCTTGTCGGCAGAAAGCACAGATACGCAGTATTTT. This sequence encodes CASSLSAESTDTQYF.

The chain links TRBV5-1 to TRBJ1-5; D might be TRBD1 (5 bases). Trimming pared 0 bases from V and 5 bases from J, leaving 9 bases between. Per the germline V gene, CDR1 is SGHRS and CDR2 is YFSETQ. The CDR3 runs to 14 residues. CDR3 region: CASSLGGDHQPQHF. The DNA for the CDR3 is TGCGCCAGCAGCTTGGGAGGGGATCATCAGCCCCAGCATTTT.

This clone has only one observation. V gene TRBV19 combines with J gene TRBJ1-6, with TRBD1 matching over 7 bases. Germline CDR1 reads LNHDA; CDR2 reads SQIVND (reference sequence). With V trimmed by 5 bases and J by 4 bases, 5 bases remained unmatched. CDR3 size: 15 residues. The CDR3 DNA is TGTGCCAGTAGTCTAAGACAGGGATATAATTCACCCCTCCACTTT. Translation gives CASSLRQGYNSPLHF.

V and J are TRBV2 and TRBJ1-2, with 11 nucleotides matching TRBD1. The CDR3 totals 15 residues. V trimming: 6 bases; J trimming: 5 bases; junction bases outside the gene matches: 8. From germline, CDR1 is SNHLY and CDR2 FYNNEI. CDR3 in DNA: TGTGCCAGCAGCGTCGGACAGGGGGCGAGGTATGGCTACACCTTC. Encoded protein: CASSVGQGARYGYTF.

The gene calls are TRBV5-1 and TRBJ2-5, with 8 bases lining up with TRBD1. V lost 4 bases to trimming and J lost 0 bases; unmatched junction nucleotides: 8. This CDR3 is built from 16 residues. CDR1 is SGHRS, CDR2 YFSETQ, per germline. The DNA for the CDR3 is TGCGCCAGCAGCAAGGACAGGGCCGTGTACCAAGAGACCCAGTACTTC. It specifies CASSKDRAVYQETQYF. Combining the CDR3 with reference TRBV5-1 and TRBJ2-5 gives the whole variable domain KAGVTQTPRYLIKTRGQQVTLSCSPISGHRSVSWYQQTPGQGLQFLFEYFSETQRNKGNFPGRFSGRQFSNSRSEMNVSTLELGDSALYLCASSKDRAVYQETQYFGPGTRLLVL.

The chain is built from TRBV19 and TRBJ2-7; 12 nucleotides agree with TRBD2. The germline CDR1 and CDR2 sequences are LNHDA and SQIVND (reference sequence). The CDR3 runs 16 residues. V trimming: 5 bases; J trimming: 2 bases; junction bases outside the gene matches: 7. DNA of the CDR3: TGTGCCAGTAGTCCACTAGCGGGAGGTCAAACCTACGAGCAGTACTTC. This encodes CASSPLAGGQTYEQYF.

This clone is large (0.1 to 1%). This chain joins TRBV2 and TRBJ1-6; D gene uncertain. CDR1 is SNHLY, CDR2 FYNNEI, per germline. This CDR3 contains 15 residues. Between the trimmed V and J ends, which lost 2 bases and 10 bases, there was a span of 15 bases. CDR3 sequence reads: CASSEQKGSGSPLHF. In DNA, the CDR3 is TGTGCCAGCAGTGAACAGAAAGGGAGTGGGTCACCCCTCCACTTT.

Here the CDR3 DNA reads TGTGCCAGCAGCTTAGATCAGGGCGGGAGCTTCCCCGGTGAGCAGTTCTTC. This codes for CASSLDQGGSFPGEQFF. The chain employs TRBV11-3 and TRBJ2-1; 7 nucleotides match TRBD2. Germline CDR1 is SGHNT and CDR2 is YENEEA. The CDR3 totals 17 residues. Unmatched junction bases numbered 14, after V lost 0 bases and J lost 9 bases.

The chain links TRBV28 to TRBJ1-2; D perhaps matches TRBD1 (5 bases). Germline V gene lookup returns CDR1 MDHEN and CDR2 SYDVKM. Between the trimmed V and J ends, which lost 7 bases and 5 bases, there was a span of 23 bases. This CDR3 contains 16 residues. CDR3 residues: CASIQSGQPPGYGYTF. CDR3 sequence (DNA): TGTGCCAGCATACAGTCGGGGCAGCCTCCGGGGTATGGCTACACCTTC.